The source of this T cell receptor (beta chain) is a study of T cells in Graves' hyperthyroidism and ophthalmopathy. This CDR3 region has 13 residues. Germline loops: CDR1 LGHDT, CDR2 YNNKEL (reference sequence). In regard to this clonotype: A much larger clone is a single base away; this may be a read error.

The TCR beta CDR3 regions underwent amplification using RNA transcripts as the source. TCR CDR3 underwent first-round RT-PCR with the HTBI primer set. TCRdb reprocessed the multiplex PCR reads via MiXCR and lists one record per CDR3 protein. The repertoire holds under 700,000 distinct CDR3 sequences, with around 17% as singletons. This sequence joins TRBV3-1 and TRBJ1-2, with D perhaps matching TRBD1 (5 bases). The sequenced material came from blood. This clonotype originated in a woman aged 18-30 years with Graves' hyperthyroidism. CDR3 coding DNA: TGTACCAGCAGCCAAGCCACCGAGGTAGACAGCTCCTTC. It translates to CTSSQATEVDSSF.